One sample yielded the 19 T cell receptor beta chains listed below, sequenced in a study of early T cells in non-severe SARS-CoV-2 infection. Each CDR3 protein gets one entry after TCRdb re-called the 5' RACE reads with MiXCR. The sample has some 80,000 distinct CDR3 sequences; over 4% are singletons. Source: whole blood, taken at baseline. The receptor source for this set is an adult who was a healthcare worker with PCR-confirmed SARS-CoV-2 infection or an uninfected control (not recorded which).

The rearrangement links TRBV12-3 or TRBV12-4 to TRBJ2-5; TRBD1 or TRBD2 may be the D gene (5 bases each). Trimming removed 6 bases at V and 2 bases at J, with 16 bases between. The CDR3 consists of 15 residues. The CDR3 nucleotides are TGTGCCAGCAGCTCTTACGGGACCCCACAAGAGACCCAGTACTTC. This gives the protein CASSSYGTPQETQYF.

The chain uses TRBV7-9 and TRBJ2-1; 11 positions match TRBD2. CDR1 SEHNR and CDR2 FQNEAQ come from the germline V gene (reference sequence). V shed 1 base and J 9 bases; nucleotides not matched to a gene: 2. This CDR3 has 14 amino acids. This chain's CDR3 is CASSLGLAGTEQFF. The CDR3 nucleotides read TGTGCCAGCAGCTTAGGACTAGCGGGGACTGAGCAGTTCTTC.

This clonotype came up many times. The J gene is TRBJ1-1, the V gene TRBV28; unclear D gene. The V and J ends lost 8 bases and 3 bases respectively, with 13 bases between them. The CDR3 runs to 13 residues. Germline CDR1 reads MDHEN; CDR2 reads SYDVKM. The CDR3 nucleotides read TGTGCCAGCTATTATGAAAGGTACACTGAAGCTTTCTTT. Protein product: CASYYERYTEAFF.

This clonotype came up many times. V and J are TRBV29-1 and TRBJ2-7; 12 bases align to TRBD2. The germline CDR1 and CDR2 sequences are SQVTM and ANQGSEA. Trimming at V came to 6 bases and at J to 6 bases, leaving 6 bases not matched to a gene. The CDR3 spans 13 residues. CDR3 DNA sequence: TGCAGCGTCCTACTAGCGGGAGGCCTCGAGCAGTACTTC. Translating gives CSVLLAGGLEQYF.

There are a few counts of this clonotype. The chain carries TRBV7-8 and TRBJ1-2; tentative D call: TRBD1 (6 bases). CDR1 and CDR2 from the germline V gene are SGHVS and FQNEAQ. The CDR3 loop spans 16 amino acids. Trimming took off 1 base at V and 2 bases at J, with 14 bases between the two ends. CDR3 sequence (DNA): TGTGCCAGCAGCTTAGTAGGGGGACAAGAAAACTATGGCTACACCTTC. Its translation is CASSLVGGQENYGYTF.

This clonotype was found a few times. This chain's CDR3 is CASSTSPGTGELFF. The CDR3 DNA follows: TGTGCCAGCAGTACCTCGCCGGGGACCGGGGAGCTGTTTTTT. The gene calls are TRBV6-2 or TRBV6-3 and TRBJ2-2, with D possibly being TRBD2 (5 bases). The CDR3 is 14 residues long. Germline V gene data show CDR1 as MNHEY and CDR2 as SVGEGT. V lost 5 bases to trimming and J lost 5 bases, with 12 bases between them.

This chain links TRBV27 with TRBJ2-5; D not resolved. Trimming cost V 1 base and J 0 bases, with 6 bases left between them. This CDR3 comprises 14 residues. Germline V gene sequence: CDR1 MNHEY, CDR2 SMNVEV (reference sequence). CDR3 in amino acids: CASSLLGNQETQYF. The CDR3 nucleotides read TGTGCCAGCAGTTTATTGGGAAACCAAGAGACCCAGTACTTC.

This clonotype showed up many times. The chain is built from TRBV19 and TRBJ1-5, with 8 positions matching TRBD1. From germline, CDR1 is LNHDA and CDR2 SQIVND (reference sequence). This CDR3 is 14 amino acids long. Losses at the gene ends were 4 bases for V and 6 bases for J; bases not matched to a gene: 5. The CDR3 DNA sequence: TGTGCCAGTAGTACAGGGGGCGAGGTTCAGCCCCAGCATTTT. Protein sequence: CASSTGGEVQPQHF.

This clonotype occurred many times. The rearrangement uses TRBV5-6 and TRBJ1-1; no definite D call. Germline V gene sequence: CDR1 SGHDT, CDR2 YYEEEE. There are 13 residues in the CDR3. Between the trimmed V and J ends, which lost 6 bases and 7 bases, there was a span of 16 bases. CDR3 loop: CASIPWGAGEAFF. As DNA, the CDR3 is TGTGCCAGCATCCCTTGGGGTGCGGGTGAAGCTTTCTTT.

This clonotype appeared many times. V usage is TRBV28 and J usage is TRBJ2-7, with D maybe TRBD2 (5 bases). CDR1 is MDHEN, CDR2 SYDVKM, per germline. This CDR3 has 13 residues. Trimming left V 4 bases short and J 5 bases short, with 12 bases between. CDR3 sequence reads: CASSSSPQHEQYF. The CDR3 DNA reads TGTGCCAGCAGTTCTAGCCCCCAACACGAGCAGTACTTC.

This clonotype was observed a few times. This chain uses TRBV18 with TRBJ2-5, with TRBD1 matching 8 bases. The germline V gene encodes CDR1 KGHSH and CDR2 LQKENI. The J segment lost 5 bases and the V segment lost 5 bases, leaving 10 bases of the junction unmatched. The CDR3 spans 15 residues. CDR3 sequence reads: CASSSTSGGRETQYF. The CDR3 region has the DNA TGTGCCAGCTCATCGACTTCAGGGGGCAGGGAGACCCAGTACTTC. Full variable domain (outside the CDR3, taken from reference TRBV18 and TRBJ2-5): NAGVMQNPRHLVRRRGQEARLRCSPMKGHSHVYWYRQLPEEGLKFMVYLQKENIIDESGMPKERFSAEFPKEGPSILRIQQVVRGDSAAYFCASSSTSGGRETQYFGPGTRLLVL.

This clonotype occurred a few times. This chain links TRBV19 with TRBJ2-1; D not certain. Trimming cost V 4 bases and J 8 bases, with 12 bases left between them. Germline values: CDR1 LNHDA, CDR2 SQIVND (reference sequence). CDR3 length: 13 amino acids. In DNA, the CDR3 is TGTGCCAGTAGTAAGGGAAGGTTCGATGAGCAGTTCTTC. Protein: CASSKGRFDEQFF.

This clonotype was found many times. The rearrangement links TRBV19 to TRBJ2-1; 10 bases match TRBD1. Germline V gene lookup returns CDR1 LNHDA and CDR2 SQIVND (reference sequence). V lost 9 bases to trimming and J lost 3 bases; unmatched junction nucleotides: 11. This CDR3 is 16 amino acids long. CDR3 amino acids: CASTTGTGVNYNEQFF. In DNA form, the CDR3 reads TGTGCCAGCACGACCGGGACAGGGGTAAACTACAATGAGCAGTTCTTC. Variable domain in full (rest from reference TRBV19 and TRBJ2-1): DGGITQSPKYLFRKEGQNVTLSCEQNLNHDAMYWYRQDPGQGLRLIYYSQIVNDFQKGDIAEGYSVSREKKESFPLTVTSAQKNPTAFYLCASTTGTGVNYNEQFFGPGTRLTVL.

V and J are TRBV2 and TRBJ2-7; 7 bases align to TRBD1. Trimming at V came to 8 bases and at J to 1 base, leaving 11 bases not matched to a gene. The CDR3 has 15 amino acids. The germline CDR1 and CDR2 sequences are SNHLY and FYNNEI. CDR3 bases: TGTGCCAGCCTACAGAGGGGGCCCTCTTCCTACGAGCAGTACTTC. This translates into CASLQRGPSSYEQYF. The whole variable domain, remainder taken from reference TRBV2 and TRBJ2-7, is EPEVTQTPSHQVTQMGQEVILRCVPISNHLYFYWYRQILGQKVEFLVSFYNNEISEKSEIFDDQFSVERPDGSNFTLKIRSTKLEDSAMYFCASLQRGPSSYEQYFGPGTRLTVT.

The table lists this clonotype with many counts. This chain joins TRBV12-3 or TRBV12-4 and TRBJ2-1, with D possibly called TRBD1 or TRBD2 (6 bases each). This CDR3 comprises 17 residues. V lost 6 bases and J 7 bases, leaving 25 bases between the germline ends. The CDR3 bases are TGTGCCAGCAGCCCCCCTTACGGGCAGGGGAGGCTAAATGAGCAGTTCTTC. The encoded protein is CASSPPYGQGRLNEQFF.

This clonotype was seen more than once but under ten times. The germline gene is not matched at one end of the junction; a read error may be the cause. The gene calls are TRBV10-1 and TRBJ2-3, with 7 bases aligning to TRBD1. Germline lookup yields CDR1 WNHNN and CDR2 SYGVQD (reference sequence). This CDR3 comprises 15 residues. As DNA, the CDR3 is TGCGCCAGCAGTGCGGACAGGTATAGCACGGATACGCAGTATTTT. It encodes CASSADRYSTDTQYF.

This clonotype was recorded a few times. This chain joins TRBV3-2 and TRBJ1-5; no check of the table's D call, TRBD1, against the DNA was made. TRBV3-2 is designated a pseudogene. The CDR3 runs 15 residues. The CDR3 nucleotides are TGTGCCAGCAGCCAAGGACAGGGAGGCAATCAGCCCCAGCATTTT. This encodes CASSQGQGGNQPQHF.

The V and J genes are TRBV2 and TRBJ2-3; TRBD1 matches at 7 bases. Germline V gene data show CDR1 as SNHLY and CDR2 as FYNNEI. The CDR3 is made up of 14 amino acids. The V gene end was trimmed by 4 bases and the J gene end by 2 bases; junction bases not matched to a gene: 3. CDR3 loop: CASSADRATDTQYF. Written as DNA, the CDR3 is TGTGCCAGCAGTGCCGACAGGGCCACAGATACGCAGTATTTT.

This clonotype has a handful of counts. The chain has TRBV2 and TRBJ1-3; possibly TRBD1 for D (5 bases). Germline V gives CDR1 SNHLY, CDR2 FYNNEI. Trimming removed 0 bases from V and 2 bases from J, with 8 bases in between. This CDR3 contains 15 residues. Here the CDR3 DNA reads TGTGCCAGCAGTGAAGCGCAGGGTCCTGGAAACACCATATATTTT. It translates to CASSEAQGPGNTIYF.